This paragraph covers one TCR beta chain sequence. Its antigen is not identified. Only in-frame clones appear in the TCRdb table, and some are missing; sequencing was by immunoSEQ multiplex PCR. Of approximately 350,000 clones listed, around 86% are singletons. In germline, CDR1 is SNHLY, CDR2 FYNNEI. Unmatched junction bases numbered 10, after V lost 10 bases and J lost 2 bases. The CDR3 loop spans 16 amino acids. These data are taken from a study of Ad26.COV2.S vaccination and SARS-CoV-2 variants. Study details: Donor joined the COV1001 Ad26.COV2.S trial arm.

Treatment of the sample: some 19 received Ad26.COV2.S at low or high dose, single or two shots; 5 received placebo; per-sample allocation not given. The study sampled participants on day 63 after the first vaccine or placebo injection. It was an adult aged 18-55 years in Boston who was the donor. Study-level points and caveats: Placebo recipients and vaccine recipients were similar in non-spike TCR breadth. The authors reported substantial breadth in spike-specific CD8+ and CD4+ T cell responses after vaccination.

The rearrangement uses TRBV2 and TRBJ2-5; 13 bases are shared with TRBD2. The receptor was isolated from a person aged 18-65 years who received the Ad26.COV2.S COVID-19 vaccine or a placebo. The source was peripheral blood, collected in a trial of Ad26.COV2.S vaccine versus placebo. DNA for the CDR3: TGTGCCACCTACTCCGGGACTAGCGGGGAGCAAGAGACCCAGTACTTC. This sequence encodes CATYSGTSGEQETQYF.